This T cell receptor (beta chain) was recovered during a study of blood T cell repertoires in COVID-19. Study-level background: Acute and convalescent COVID-19 samples came from the United States, Italy and Spain. In each case, the material was cDNA or gDNA derived from T cells, B-cell-depleted T cells, or PBMCs.

This clone was recorded once. Under the authors' procedure: Estimated nucleated cell counts came from reference gene primer amplification. Sequencing used immunoSEQ multiplex PCR; TCRdb keeps in-frame clones, though not all of them. From that table come the V and J calls and clone size; the DNA was used to work out D and trimming. Here the sample spans approximately 24,000 clones, approximately 87% being singletons. This TCR came from a human donor with active COVID-19. The donor label of this sample is uncertain. Sequencing was carried out using peripheral blood.

The CDR3 sequence is CARSPGLVSDTQYF. CDR3 DNA sequence: TGTGCCAGAAGCCCGGGACTAGTTTCAGATACGCAGTATTTT. The chain carries TRBV5-3 and TRBJ2-3, with 8 nucleotides matching TRBD2. TRBV5-3 is classed as an ORF, of uncertain function. This CDR3 is built from 14 residues. The V segment lost 4 bases and the J segment 4 bases; nucleotides outside the gene matches: 5.